This TCR beta chain was observed in a study of cytomegalovirus exposure and HLA in healthy donors. The CDR3 loop spans 15 amino acids. V was clipped by 1 base and J by 3 bases; unmatched bases: 3. Germline V gene data show CDR1 as MNHEY and CDR2 as SMNVEV (reference sequence). Primers: 60 Vbeta forward and 13 Jbeta reverse. Repertoires were generated with immunoSEQ multiplex PCR, while TCRdb's copy carries only in-frame clones and drops some. The profile shows about 120,000 clones, 70% to 75% of them singletons. The source is a woman younger than 35 in good health and CMV-seronegative. Source material: PBMCs. The J gene is TRBJ1-1, the V gene TRBV27; 9 positions match TRBD1. The CDR3 reads CASSLLGQGHTEAFF. The CDR3 nucleotides read TGTGCCAGCAGTTTATTGGGACAGGGACACACTGAAGCTTTCTTT.